A selection of T cell receptor beta chains follows, all from one sample in a study of blood T cell repertoires in COVID-19. The repertoire was sequenced with immunoSEQ multiplex PCR; TCRdb's copy has only in-frame clones and lacks some. The sample has some 270,000 clones, about nine tenths seen once; the top ten hold roughly 8%. Sequences were obtained from peripheral blood. These receptors were obtained from a man aged 35-49 years with active or convalescent COVID-19. Each CDR3 is given with its conserved first and last residue. The D gene is left open where the match is weak.

v_call d_call cdr3_aa
TRBV11-2 . CASSLDLYTEAFF
TRBV5-1 TRBD1 CASSSGQGQDTQYF
TRBV4-1 TRBD1 CASSRPGQLETQYF
TRBV30 TRBD1 CAWSVATGASGQPQHF
TRBV6-6 TRBD1 CASSLTGSGNTIYF
TRBV5-4 TRBD2 CASSVTSGGGNNEQFF
TRBV5-6 TRBD2 CASSLLQRGLNTGELFF
TRBV7-9 TRBD2 CASSLVTGRAYYNEQFF
TRBV5-1 TRBD1 CASSHGQVLADTQYF
TRBV5-1 . CASSYTGYDEQYF
TRBV27 TRBD1 CASRNRGRQETQYF
TRBV19 TRBD2 CASSIDVRRGGQETQYF